This T cell receptor beta chain appears in the sequencing data of a study of shared clonotypes between healthy human individuals. Profiling relied on immunoSEQ multiplex PCR, and the TCRdb table lists in-frame clones only, not all of them. In the table there are around 1.9 million clones, 85% to 95% of which are singletons. Germline V gene sequence: CDR1 KGHSY, CDR2 FQNENV. Trimming stripped 0 bases from V and 8 bases from J, with 2 bases between. The CDR3 covers 11 residues. Naive CD8 cells lacked CD45RO, underwent positive selection for CCR7 and left out terminally differentiated effector memory CD45RA+ cells. Healthy and HIV-negative, the adult donors had no recent acute infections or vaccinations.

The chain couples TRBV16 to TRBJ1-5; D remains ambiguous. The sample comprised naive CD8+ T cells from PBMCs. The receptor was derived from a man younger than 35 in good health. Some clones in this sample may be carry-over from other donors' samples. The CDR3 loop is CASSQSEPQHF. The CDR3 DNA follows: TGTGCCAGCAGCCAATCAGAGCCCCAGCATTTT.